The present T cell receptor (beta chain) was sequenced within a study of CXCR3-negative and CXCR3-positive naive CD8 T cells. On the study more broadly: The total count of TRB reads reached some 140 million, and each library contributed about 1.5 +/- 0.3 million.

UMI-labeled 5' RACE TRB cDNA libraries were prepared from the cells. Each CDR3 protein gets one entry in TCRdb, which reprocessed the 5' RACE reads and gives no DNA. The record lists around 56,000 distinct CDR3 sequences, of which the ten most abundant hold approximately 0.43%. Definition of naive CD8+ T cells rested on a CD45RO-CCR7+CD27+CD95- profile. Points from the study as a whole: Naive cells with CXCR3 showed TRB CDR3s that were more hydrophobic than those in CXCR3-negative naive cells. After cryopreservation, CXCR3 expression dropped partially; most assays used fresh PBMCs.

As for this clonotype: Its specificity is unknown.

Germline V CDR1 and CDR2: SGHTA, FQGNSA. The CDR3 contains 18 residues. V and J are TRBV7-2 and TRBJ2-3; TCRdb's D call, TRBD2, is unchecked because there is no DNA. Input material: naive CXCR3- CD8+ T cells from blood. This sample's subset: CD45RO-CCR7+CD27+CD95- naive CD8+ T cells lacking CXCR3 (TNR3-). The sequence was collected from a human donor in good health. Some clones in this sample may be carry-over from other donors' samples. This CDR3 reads CASSGVGTSGGYTDTQYF.